This T cell receptor beta chain was sequenced in a study of blood T cell repertoires in COVID-19. Study-wide context: From the United States, Italy and Spain came samples of acute and convalescent COVID-19. In each case, the material was cDNA or gDNA derived from T cells, B-cell-depleted T cells, or PBMCs.

In the original analysis: The assay estimated nucleated cells by amplifying reference gene primers. TCRdb's copy holds only in-frame clones and misses some; the assay was immunoSEQ multiplex PCR. V, J and clone size were drawn from that table, and D and trimming were deduced from the DNA. The repertoire holds about 100,000 clones, with roughly four fifths as singletons. Germline V gives CDR1 MNHEY, CDR2 SVGAGI. V was trimmed by 0 bases and J by 5 bases, leaving 16 bases between them. The CDR3 has 16 residues. Sequenced sample: peripheral blood. The TCR originated in a man in his 60s with acute or convalescent COVID-19. The genes are TRBV6-5 and TRBJ2-5; a possible D gene is TRBD1 (5 bases). This chain's CDR3 is CASSYSINRLGETQYF. CDR3 nucleotides: TGTGCCAGCAGTTACTCGATCAACAGGCTAGGGGAGACCCAGTACTTC.